The 12 T cell receptor beta chains reported below all come from one sample, sequenced in a study of lymphopenia after photon versus proton radiotherapy. Repertoires were generated with immunoSEQ multiplex PCR, while TCRdb's copy carries only in-frame clones and drops some. The sample has 70,000 or so clones, about nine tenths seen once. This sample comprised peripheral blood, obtained from a patient treated with photon-based radiotherapy. The receptors shown here come from a woman aged 40-49 years with cholangiocarcinoma.

The chain carries TRBV11-3 and TRBJ2-2, with D perhaps TRBD1 (6 bases). Germline lookup yields CDR1 SGHNT and CDR2 YENEEA. The ends were cut back, 5 bases at V and 7 bases at J, with 17 bases in the middle. This CDR3 spans 15 amino acids. This CDR3 reads CASSPKRGSFGELFF. The CDR3, as DNA: TGTGCCAGCAGCCCAAAGAGGGGGAGCTTCGGGGAGCTGTTTTTT.

The chain combines TRBV28 with TRBJ1-5; 7 nucleotides line up with TRBD1. The junction had 6 bases not matched to a gene; V was cut back by 4 bases and J by 12 bases. Germline CDR1 MDHEN, CDR2 SYDVKM. The CDR3 contains 12 residues. This CDR3 is CASSSPDRVQHF. In DNA form, the CDR3 reads TGTGCCAGCAGTTCCCCTGACAGGGTCCAGCATTTT.

This clone was seen only a few times. The chain is built from TRBV7-2 and TRBJ1-1; D gene unclear. With 1 base removed from V and 5 bases from J, the gap between germline ends came to 11 bases. The V gene's germline CDR1 is SGHTA and CDR2 FQGNSA. The CDR3 extends over 14 amino acids. CDR3 protein: CASSLVSGRTEAFF. The CDR3 DNA is TGTGCCAGCAGCTTAGTGTCGGGGAGGACTGAAGCTTTCTTT. The full variable domain, its missing parts supplied by reference TRBV7-2 and TRBJ1-1, is GAGVSQSPSNKVTEKGKDVELRCDPISGHTALYWYRQSLGQGLEFLIYFQGNSAPDKSGLPSDRFSAERTGGSVSTLTIQRTQQEDSAVYLCASSLVSGRTEAFFGQGTRLTVV.

This sequence joins TRBV20-1 and TRBJ2-3; D may be TRBD2 (6 bases). The germline V gene has CDR1 DFQATT and CDR2 SNEGSKA (reference sequence). The CDR3 is made up of 11 amino acids. The V end lost 6 bases, the J end lost 5 bases, and 9 bases lay between the germline ends. DNA of the CDR3: TGCAGTGCCAGACTAGAAGATACGCAGTATTTT. Translating gives CSARLEDTQYF.

This chain links TRBV30 with TRBJ1-2; the D is unclear. This CDR3 region has 14 residues. V shed 8 bases and J shed 8 bases, with 24 bases lying between them. Germline CDR1 reads GTSNPN; CDR2 reads SVGIG (reference sequence). CDR3 nucleotide sequence: TGTGCCGGCCCCCTCCGGTCGAAAGGGTGGGGCTACACCTTC. This codes for CAGPLRSKGWGYTF.

This rearrangement joins TRBV30 to TRBJ1-2; D remains ambiguous. Per germline, CDR1 GTSNPN and CDR2 SVGIG (reference sequence). The CDR3 is 14 residues long. V lost 3 bases and J 4 bases, leaving 15 bases between the germline ends. The CDR3 spells CAWSEDPGLYGYTF. CDR3 DNA: TGTGCCTGGAGCGAAGATCCTGGGCTCTATGGCTACACCTTC.

This clone appeared a few times. The chain joins TRBV27 to TRBJ1-2; 11 bases are a match to TRBD1. The junction had 2 bases not matched to a gene; V was cut back by 6 bases and J by 8 bases. The germline CDR1 and CDR2 sequences are MNHEY and SMNVEV (reference sequence). This CDR3 is 12 amino acids long. For the CDR3, the DNA is TGTGCCAGCAGGGACAGGGGGCAAGGCTACACCTTC. Its translation: CASRDRGQGYTF.

The genes are TRBV28 and TRBJ2-1; D remains ambiguous. CDR3 length: 15 residues. Germline V lookup: CDR1 MDHEN, CDR2 SYDVKM. V shed 7 bases and J shed 2 bases, with 15 bases lying between them. DNA of the CDR3: TGTGCCAGCAAAGGACGTCGCTTCGCCTACAATGAGCAGTTCTTC. Translating gives CASKGRRFAYNEQFF. The full variable domain, rest sourced from reference TRBV28 and TRBJ2-1, is DVKVTQSSRYLVKRTGEKVFLECVQDMDHENMFWYRQDPGLGLRLIYFSYDVKMKEKGDIPEGYSVSREKKERFSLILESASTNQTSMYLCASKGRRFAYNEQFFGPGTRLTVL.

The chain is built from TRBV6-6 and TRBJ2-6, with D possibly being TRBD1 (6 bases). The CDR3 sequence is 15 residues long. V lost 0 bases, J lost 5 bases, and 8 bases lay in between. Germline V gene data show CDR1 as MNHNY and CDR2 as SVGAGI (reference sequence). CDR3 coding DNA: TGTGCCAGCAGTTACTCCAGGGACAGGGCCAACGTCCTGACTTTC. This gives the protein CASSYSRDRANVLTF.

The chain is built from TRBV4-1 and TRBJ2-7; 7 nucleotides agree with TRBD2. J lost 4 bases, V lost 4 bases, and 10 bases had no gene match. This CDR3 is built from 15 residues. Germline V gene sequence: CDR1 MGHRA, CDR2 YSYEKL. The CDR3: CASSPASPGGYEQYF. Here the CDR3 DNA reads TGCGCCAGCAGCCCCGCTTCCCCGGGGGGTTACGAGCAGTACTTC.

The chain links TRBV10-3 to TRBJ1-3; 7 positions agree with TRBD1. Germline V gene sequence: CDR1 ENHRY, CDR2 SYGVKD. The CDR3 is made up of 16 amino acids. J lost 2 bases, V lost 3 bases, and 7 bases had no gene match. The CDR3 DNA reads as TGTGCCATCAGTGAACAAATAGGGGGCACTGGAAACACCATATATTTT. It specifies CAISEQIGGTGNTIYF.

The chain couples TRBV10-1 to TRBJ2-7, with 11 bases fitting TRBD1. V was clipped by 0 bases and J by 6 bases; unmatched bases: 7. Germline values: CDR1 WNHNN, CDR2 SYGVQD (reference sequence). This CDR3 is built from 16 residues. The CDR3 nucleotides are TGCGCCAGCAGTGAGTCCCTGGGACAGGGGGGCAGCGAGCAGTACTTC. Encoded protein: CASSESLGQGGSEQYF.